The present T cell receptor (beta chain) was sequenced within a study of blood T cell repertoires in COVID-19 (dated by TCRdb to 2019 to 2021). Describing the broader study: Collaborator samples came from the United States, Italy and Spain and covered acute and convalescent phases of COVID-19. The material from the prospective study consisted of cDNA or gDNA derived from T cells, B-cell-depleted T cells, or PBMCs. Subjects who had been exposed to COVID-19, were actively infected with it, or had recovered from it provided the deeply sampled blood TCRbeta repertoires that made up the dataset. The repertoires were released in a freely available public database intended as a resource for research on the immune response to SARS-CoV-2. The samples were drawn from the first 160 participants of the ongoing ImmuneRACE study and from under 1,500 subjects provided by 6 global collaborators. Nearly every sample came with metadata listing a de-identified subject ID, COVID-19 status, age in years and sex. Where HLA class I and class II types were available, the types were taken from metadata supplied by the sample provider, not from assay-based typing. Overall study outcomes, separate from this receptor: How much clinical and demographic metadata was included differed by source and by participant, and the metadata was provided uncurated.

In Seattle, one collaborating source enrolled patients while the infection was active and tracked those patients longitudinally over the course of disease. The collaborating institutions used their own protocols to collect whole blood in K2EDTA tubes. For TCRbeta analysis, collaborators shipped samples as frozen whole blood, isolated PBMCs, or DNA extracted from either of those sample types. V was cut back by 1 base and J by 7 bases, leaving a gap of 14 bases between them. From the cysteine up to the phenylalanine, the CDR3 has a length of 15 residues. The retained sequence is limited to the CDR3, 45 bases, with the frame set at the first base. Sequences LNHNV (CDR1) and YYDKDF (CDR2) are obtained from the germline V gene (reference sequence). In regard to this clone: The clone's antigen remains unknown. No quality values exist for individual bases; no much larger clone is one base distant.

The immunoSEQ Assay, a bias-controlled multiplex PCR, was used to amplify TCRbeta CDR3 regions from genomic DNA. Processing in the source paper ran as follows. The number of nucleated cells in each sample was estimated from the amplification of reference gene primers within the assay. To quantify the absolute abundance of each unique TCRbeta CDR3 rearrangement, sequence reads were collapsed and filtered. Productive Simpson clonality was computed per sample as the square root of Simpson's diversity index over productive rearrangements. TCRdb's version of the immuneACCESS table is confined to in-frame rearrangements and falls short of the full clone set. An unresolved V gene accounts for under half of the shortfall where checked; the remainder is of unknown origin. The D gene and trimming were derived from the DNA, and the V and J assignments and clone size from that table. The sample contains roughly 290,000 clones, about 85% of them found a single time. The ten largest make up 0.7% to 0.9% of the sample.

Sequenced input: peripheral blood. The chain couples TRBV15 to TRBJ1-5; the D gene is perhaps TRBD1, on 6 matching bases. This receptor was taken from a human donor with COVID-19, enrolled during active disease. The donor label of this sample is uncertain. The DNA sequence is TGTGCCACCAGCAGAGTTAGGGCAGGGGACCAGCCCCAGCATTTT. Its coded protein is CATSRVRAGDQPQHF. With the rest looked up from the reference TRBV15 and TRBJ1-5 genes rather than sequenced, the full variable domain is DAMVIQNPRYQVTQFGKPVTLSCSQTLNHNVMYWYQQKSSQAPKLLFHYYDKDFNNEADTPDNFQSRRPNTSFCFLDIRSPGLGDTAMYLCATSRVRAGDQPQHFGDGTRLSIL.